In this sample, the clone carrying this T cell receptor beta chain turned up once. Its antigen is as yet unknown. Germline V gives CDR1 MDHEN, CDR2 SYDVKM. This CDR3 region has 17 residues. V was shortened by 2 bases and J by 0 bases, with 16 bases between the two germline ends. This record belongs to a study of cytomegalovirus exposure and HLA in healthy donors. Whole-study findings and limits: Links to common viral pathogens appeared, in a later analysis, for several of the most significant clusters. Associated with cytomegalovirus, according to the listing, were some 180 TCR beta chains. Cytomegalovirus status, reportedly, was diagnosed with high specificity and sensitivity by the classifier. Presence/absence analyses supposed approximately even sequencing depth among donors.

PCR involved 60 Vbeta and 13 Jbeta primers. Here immunoSEQ multiplex PCR was the method, and the copy in TCRdb shows in-frame clones only, minus some. This table has 120,000 to 150,000 clones, approximately 68% appearing once. Sample: PBMCs. The genes are TRBV28 and TRBJ1-1; possibly TRBD1 for D (5 bases). The clonotype comes from a man aged 35 to 55 in good health and CMV-seronegative. This CDR3 is CASSLMAGQLLNTEAFF. The DNA of the CDR3 is TGTGCCAGCAGTTTAATGGCAGGACAACTCCTGAACACTGAAGCTTTCTTT.